This T cell receptor beta chain was sequenced in a study of blood T cell repertoires in COVID-19. About the research overall: Sources were T cells, B-cell-depleted T cells, or PBMCs; the material itself was cDNA or gDNA.

Study processing details: Amplifying reference gene primers gave estimates of nucleated cell counts. Some clones are missing from TCRdb's copy, which holds only in-frame ones; the method was immunoSEQ multiplex PCR. V and J calls and clone size are copied from that table; D and trimming were computed from the DNA. Of approximately 50,000 clones in the sample, roughly 86% were seen once. CDR1 is SGHVS, CDR2 FNYEAQ, per germline. The CDR3 runs to 14 residues. Trimming cost V 5 bases and J 7 bases; bases outside gene matches: 10. This clonotype was obtained from a human donor in a cohort sampled during active COVID-19. Sequencing used peripheral blood. The rearrangement links TRBV7-6 to TRBJ2-7; 8 bases agree with TRBD1. The CDR3 spells CASSQTGQALEQYF. CDR3 nucleotides: TGTGCCAGCAGCCAAACGGGACAGGCCCTGGAGCAGTACTTC.